The 4 T cell receptor beta chains listed next were all sequenced from one sample in a study of T cell responses to AZD1222 COVID-19 vaccine. The table came from immunoSEQ multiplex PCR; TCRdb's copy has only in-frame clones and leaves some out. Counted here are about 120,000 clones, about 93% occurring once; the ten biggest clones make up approximately 5%. The sample was peripheral blood, taken 28 days after the second AZD1222 dose. All receptors derive from an adult who received the AZD1222 COVID-19 vaccine.

This clone was detected only once. This chain joins TRBV18 and TRBJ1-1, with TRBD1 identical over 7 bases. This CDR3 has 14 amino acids. CDR1 is KGHSH, CDR2 LQKENI, per germline. V lost 4 bases to trimming and J lost 4 bases; unmatched junction nucleotides: 6. CDR3 amino acids: CASSQQGSFTEAFF. CDR3 DNA sequence: TGTGCCAGCTCACAACAGGGGAGTTTCACTGAAGCTTTCTTT.

This clone was observed once. The rearrangement uses TRBV15 and TRBJ2-5; D unclear. V was shortened by 4 bases and J by 2 bases, with 8 bases between the two germline ends. Looked up from germline, CDR1 is LNHNV and CDR2 is YYDKDF (reference sequence). The CDR3 contains 13 residues. The CDR3 coding sequence is TGTGCCACCAGCACCTTAGGGCAAGAGACCCAGTACTTC. This codes for CATSTLGQETQYF.

The chain has TRBV6-5 and TRBJ2-2; D is unresolved. Trimming took 2 bases from V and 6 from J, leaving 7 bases between them. Germline V gene data show CDR1 as MNHEY and CDR2 as SVGAGI. The CDR3 extends over 13 amino acids. In DNA form, the CDR3 reads TGTGCCAGCAGTTACAGGAGTTCCGGGGAGCTGTTTTTT. It translates to CASSYRSSGELFF.

The gene calls are TRBV4-2 and TRBJ2-2, with 9 bases aligning to TRBD1. The CDR3 loop spans 18 amino acids. Germline-derived CDR1 and CDR2 are LGHNA and YNFKEQ. V trimming: 1 base; J trimming: 4 bases; junction bases outside the gene matches: 10. CDR3 sequence reads: CASSQAGTGFEGTGELFF. The CDR3 nucleotides read TGTGCCAGCAGCCAAGCCGGGACAGGGTTTGAGGGCACCGGGGAGCTGTTTTTT.